This is a list of T cell receptor beta chains from one sample in a study of a mutant IDH1 vaccine in newly diagnosed glioma. For these TCRs, the target antigens are not known. Generated by immunoSEQ multiplex PCR, the TCRdb table keeps only in-frame clones and is missing some. The table lists approximately 37,000 clones, approximately 79% of them singletons. The material was PBMCs, obtained from a glioma patient whose treatment included an IDH1 peptide vaccine. These receptors originate from a man in his late teens or twenties with glioma. Some clones in this sample may be carry-over from other donors' samples. Each CDR3 is given without its conserved first and last residue. A D gene is named only where the DNA matches it firmly. Where a row states a size, it is once, few, many or the class of an expanded clone; other rows omit it.

TRBJ2-6	TRBV4-1	NA	NA	ASSQDQQGATSGANVLT
TRBJ2-7	TRBV5-6	TRBD2	few	ASSREGVSYEQY
TRBJ2-1	TRBV6-5	TRBD1	NA	GTGPGLHEQF
TRBJ1-2	TRBV2	TRBD1	NA	ASRRSRDRGASNYGYT
TRBJ1-2	TRBV6-5	TRBD1	NA	ASFGGGGGYT
TRBJ1-4	TRBV10-3	TRBD1	NA	ATRTGQSTVGEKLF
TRBJ2-4	TRBV5-1	NA	NA	ASSLLPGMIAKNIQY
TRBJ1-5	TRBV2	NA	few	ASRGTKGGQPQH
TRBJ1-1	TRBV18	NA	once	ASSPGKGINTEAF
TRBJ1-2	TRBV6-5	NA	once	ASSSYLRDGYT
TRBJ2-1	TRBV10-3	NA	NA	AISESLGYNEQF
TRBJ1-1	TRBV10-3	TRBD1	few	AIRGTGMNTEAF
TRBJ1-1	TRBV30	NA	NA	AWSFGRIEAF
TRBJ1-5	TRBV29-1	TRBD1	NA	SVAGTGVDQPQH
TRBJ1-5	TRBV6-5	NA	NA	ASSYSYSNQPQH
TRBJ2-7	TRBV10-3	NA	few	AISGDTYEQY
TRBJ2-7	TRBV11-2	NA	NA	ASSSGVGQRSYEQY
TRBJ2-3	TRBV9	NA	NA	ASSPRTNTDTQY
TRBJ1-2	TRBV4-3	NA	NA	ASSQDRSSVRGYT
TRBJ1-1	TRBV7-2	NA	NA	ASSLPPVTEAF
TRBJ1-6	TRBV6-6	TRBD1	NA	ASSGQALPPLH
TRBJ2-3	TRBV6-6	TRBD2	NA	ASSPGTRSDTQY
TRBJ2-2	TRBV27	TRBD1	once	ASRDRGIGTGELF
TRBJ2-1	TRBV5-6	NA	NA	ASTGTISYNEQF
TRBJ2-7	TRBV7-8	NA	NA	ASSSTGRGAKSYEQY
TRBJ2-3	TRBV4-2	NA	NA	ASSQDVMADTQY
TRBJ1-1	TRBV30	NA	few	ASRQGMTEAF
TRBJ1-2	TRBV2	NA	NA	ASARGANYGYT
TRBJ1-6	TRBV27	TRBD1	once	ASSLLTGLDYNSPLH
TRBJ1-2	TRBV7-2	TRBD1	NA	ASSLQGGLNYGYT
TRBJ1-2	TRBV9	TRBD1	once	ASSATGTAYGYT
TRBJ1-2	TRBV9	TRBD1	NA	ASSANRDRGYT
TRBJ1-2	TRBV20-1	NA	NA	SARHSHGYT
TRBJ1-1	TRBV6-6	NA	NA	ASSPERFTGTEAF
TRBJ2-7	TRBV18	TRBD1	once	ASSPGQSYYEQY
TRBJ1-1	TRBV11-1	NA	few	ASSPRTGWAF
TRBJ2-7	TRBV7-2	TRBD1	NA	ASSPTGTGVREQY
TRBJ2-3	TRBV5-1	NA	NA	ASSSRLSDTQY
TRBJ1-2	TRBV9	NA	NA	ASSVDLGDYGYT
TRBJ2-5	TRBV27	NA	NA	ASSPSSDPVGTQY
TRBJ2-7	TRBV5-1	TRBD2	NA	ASSRDSTSGEQY
TRBJ2-7	TRBV7-8	TRBD2	NA	ASSIRTSGAYEQY
TRBJ2-5	TRBV5-1	NA	once	ASTIIGVGQETQY
TRBJ2-3	TRBV7-2	TRBD2	NA	ASAGQAAGGPDTQY